The entry below describes one T cell receptor (beta chain). What it recognizes is unknown. This sample is part of a study of PD-1 blockade in classical Hodgkin lymphoma. Notes on the study in general: Baseline TCR diversity was reportedly lower in newly diagnosed patients than healthy donors.

Measured with immunoSEQ multiplex PCR; TCRdb has only the in-frame clones, and not every one. There are 40,000 to 45,000 clones in the sample; approximately 78% occur only once, and over 10% lies in the top ten. Every one of the patients relapsed after autologous stem cell transplantation (brentuximab vedotin exposure was variable). Germline values: CDR1 MNHEY, CDR2 SVGAGI. The trim removed 3 bases at V and 3 bases at J, leaving 4 bases unmatched. The CDR3 has 16 residues. This material consisted of peripheral blood mononuclear cells (PBMCs), taken at baseline. V is TRBV6-5 and J is TRBJ2-1; 11 positions match TRBD2. The sequence was collected from a human donor with classical Hodgkin lymphoma. The CDR3 loop is CASSYSLAGGYNEQFF. The CDR3 DNA sequence: TGTGCCAGCAGTTATAGCCTAGCGGGGGGCTACAATGAGCAGTTCTTC.